The 15 T cell receptor beta chains in this list originate from one sample, sequenced in a study of CD8 T cells in Susac syndrome. After extraction with the RNeasy kit, 0.5 to 1 ug of the RNA was reverse transcribed using random hexamers. Via MiXCR, TCRdb re-called the immunoSEQ multiplex PCR reads, giving one row per CDR3 protein. The sample lists 110,000 or so distinct CDR3 sequences, roughly 94% occurring once. The sequenced sample was CD4+ T cells from PBMCs. The receptor source for this set is a human donor in good health.

The chain couples TRBV5-1 to TRBJ1-2; 11 bases are a match to TRBD1. V trimming: 2 bases; J trimming: 2 bases; junction bases outside the gene matches: 8. This CDR3 region has 17 residues. Germline V gene lookup returns CDR1 SGHRS and CDR2 YFSETQ. CDR3 residues: CASSLGQGAPINYGYTF. In DNA form, the CDR3 reads TGCGCCAGCAGCTTAGGACAGGGGGCTCCGATAAACTATGGCTACACCTTC.

The genes are TRBV30 and TRBJ1-2; no firm D call. Germline lookup yields CDR1 GTSNPN and CDR2 SVGIG (reference sequence). This CDR3 comprises 12 residues. V shed 3 bases and J shed 7 bases, with 12 bases lying between them. The CDR3 DNA reads TGTGCCTGGAGCCACCCCCTACCTGGCTACACCTTC. Residues: CAWSHPLPGYTF.

The chain links TRBV6-2 or TRBV6-3 to TRBJ2-7; 9 bases line up with TRBD1. Germline lookup yields CDR1 MNHEY and CDR2 SVGEGT. V shed 6 bases and J 6 bases; nucleotides not matched to a gene: 6. The CDR3 covers 13 residues. CDR3 amino acids: CASRRTGAVEQYF. CDR3 nucleotides: TGTGCCAGCAGACGGACAGGGGCGGTCGAGCAGTACTTC.

The chain employs TRBV4-3 and TRBJ2-5; D is uncertain. CDR1 and CDR2 (germline): LGHNA, YSLEER. The CDR3 has 14 residues. The V gene lost 1 base and the J gene lost 5 bases, with 11 bases spanning the gap. CDR3: CASSQADGPETQYF. The CDR3 region has the DNA TGCGCCAGCAGCCAAGCCGACGGTCCCGAGACCCAGTACTTC.

V usage is TRBV19 and J usage is TRBJ2-7; 7 bases fit TRBD1. The trim removed 6 bases at V and 0 bases at J, leaving 11 bases unmatched. The germline V gene has CDR1 LNHDA and CDR2 SQIVND (reference sequence). The CDR3 loop spans 16 amino acids. CDR3 coding DNA: TGTGCCAGTAGCCTTAAGACAGGGTTTTTCTCCTACGAGCAGTACTTC. Protein: CASSLKTGFFSYEQYF.

The V gene is TRBV9, the J gene TRBJ2-1, with D hard to call. Trimming cost V 5 bases and J 0 bases, with 12 bases left between them. The germline V gene encodes CDR1 SGDLS and CDR2 YYNGEE. The CDR3 consists of 15 residues. The CDR3 DNA reads TGTGCCAGCAGTAGGGATATGAACTCCTACAATGAGCAGTTCTTC. Amino acids: CASSRDMNSYNEQFF. Complete variable domain (other parts from reference TRBV9 and TRBJ2-1): DSGVTQTPKHLITATGQRVTLRCSPRSGDLSVYWYQQSLDQGLQFLIQYYNGEERAKGNILERFSAQQFPDLHSELNLSSLELGDSALYFCASSRDMNSYNEQFFGPGTRLTVL.

This clonotype was seen a single time. The chain links TRBV7-9 to TRBJ1-1, with D unclear. The germline V gene has CDR1 SEHNR and CDR2 FQNEAQ (reference sequence). This CDR3 is 15 amino acids long. Trimming removed 8 bases from V and 4 bases from J, with 20 bases in between. The CDR3 nucleotides are TGTGCCAGCTCATCCCCAGGTGGGGAGGCCACTGAAGCTTTCTTT. Amino acids: CASSSPGGEATEAFF.

This chain uses TRBV3-1 with TRBJ2-4; D remains ambiguous. V lost 1 base and J lost 0, with 4 bases in between. The length of the CDR3 is 14 residues. Per germline, CDR1 LGHDT and CDR2 YNNKEL (reference sequence). The CDR3 DNA is TGTGCCAGCAGCCAAGGGCTAGCCAAAAACATTCAGTACTTC. Translating gives CASSQGLAKNIQYF.

The rearrangement uses TRBV6-6 and TRBJ1-1, with a possible D match to TRBD1 (6 bases). There are 14 residues in the CDR3. V lost 3 bases and J lost 5, with 13 bases in between. From germline, CDR1 is MNHNY and CDR2 SVGAGI (reference sequence). DNA of the CDR3: TGTGCCAGCAGTTATCTTGAGGGGGGGACTGAAGCTTTCTTT. Translated, it gives CASSYLEGGTEAFF.

The rearrangement links TRBV27 to TRBJ2-1; D not certain. CDR1 is MNHEY, CDR2 SMNVEV, per germline (reference sequence). The V gene lost 3 bases and the J gene lost 9 bases, with 18 bases spanning the gap. There are 15 residues in the CDR3. The CDR3 sequence is CASSFQLTGDGEQFF. In DNA, the CDR3 is TGTGCCAGCAGTTTTCAATTGACTGGAGATGGTGAGCAGTTCTTC.

The chain couples TRBV3-1 to TRBJ2-7; D is unresolved. Germline CDR1 and CDR2: LGHDT and YNNKEL (reference sequence). V gave up 0 bases and J gave up 0 bases, with 12 bases separating them. The CDR3 has 16 amino acids. CDR3 sequence: CASSQDPQTGSYEQYF. CDR3 bases: TGTGCCAGCAGCCAAGATCCCCAGACCGGCTCCTACGAGCAGTACTTC.

The V call is TRBV6-2 or TRBV6-3, the J call TRBJ1-2; TRBD1 is a possible D gene (5 bases). The CDR3 is made up of 16 amino acids. The germline gives CDR1 MNHEY, CDR2 SVGEGT. Trimming cost V 2 bases and J 0 bases, with 13 bases left between them. CDR3: CASSYPGRGANYGYTF. For the CDR3, the DNA is TGTGCCAGCAGTTACCCGGGACGCGGAGCTAACTATGGCTACACCTTC.

This clonotype was seen just once. This rearrangement joins TRBV4-1 to TRBJ2-5, with D tentatively TRBD2 (5 bases). This CDR3 comprises 14 residues. Trimming cost V 1 base and J 5 bases, with 11 bases left between them. Germline V gives CDR1 MGHRA, CDR2 YSYEKL. The CDR3 loop reads CASSQGGPGETQYF. The CDR3 DNA reads as TGCGCCAGCAGCCAAGGAGGGCCCGGGGAGACCCAGTACTTC.

V usage is TRBV5-1 and J usage is TRBJ2-2; 8 nucleotides agree with TRBD2. The CDR3 sequence is 15 residues long. J lost 6 bases, V lost 2 bases, and 6 bases had no gene match. Germline V gene sequence: CDR1 SGHRS, CDR2 YFSETQ. CDR3 protein: CASSLGQRESGELFF. In DNA, the CDR3 is TGCGCCAGCAGCTTAGGACAGCGGGAGTCCGGGGAGCTGTTTTTT.

This chain uses TRBV7-9 with TRBJ1-1, with no clear D. The CDR3 totals 13 residues. Germline loops: CDR1 SEHNR, CDR2 FQNEAQ (reference sequence). Trimming removed 3 bases from V and 2 bases from J, with 7 bases in between. The CDR3 here is CASSFNLNTEAFF. The CDR3 region has the DNA TGTGCCAGCAGCTTTAACCTAAACACTGAAGCTTTCTTT.